The next 15 T cell receptor beta chains were all read from a single sample in a study of T cells expressing NK-cell markers. TCRdb re-called the 5' RACE reads; every CDR3 protein appears as one record, without DNA. The sample holds about 30,000 distinct CDR3 sequences. Sequences were obtained from blood T cells: a sorted CD56 or NKG2C T cell subset, CD4+ or CD8+ T cells, or bulk PBMC T cells (not recorded which). These receptors all stem from a woman aged 18 to 75 in good health.

The gene calls are TRBV5-1 and TRBJ1-1. The CDR3 is made up of 16 amino acids. Looked up from germline, CDR1 is SGHRS and CDR2 is YFSETQ. CDR3 region: CASSMASELRDTEAFF.

The genes are TRBV6-1 and TRBJ2-1. Germline V gene data show CDR1 as MNHNS and CDR2 as SASEGT. The CDR3 is 13 amino acids. The CDR3 spells CASSEADYNEQFF.

The rearrangement joins TRBV29-1 to TRBJ2-3; no DNA is available, so the TRBD2 call from TCRdb remains unchecked. This CDR3 spans 15 amino acids. Germline assignment: CDR1 SQVTM and CDR2 ANQGSEA. The CDR3: CSVGGSGSGTDTQYF.

The chain carries TRBV2 and TRBJ2-7; there is no DNA to check the TCRdb D call of TRBD1. The CDR3 extends over 14 amino acids. Germline lookup yields CDR1 SNHLY and CDR2 FYNNEI. CDR3 amino acids: CASSDDRSIYEQYF.

J is TRBJ2-3 and V is TRBV10-3; as DNA is missing, the TRBD2 call by TCRdb cannot be tested. From germline, CDR1 is ENHRY and CDR2 SYGVKD. CDR3 length: 15 residues. This CDR3 is CAIKGGTSSTDTQYF.

The V gene is TRBV20-1, the J gene TRBJ2-1; the TCRdb call, TRBD2, lacks DNA for checking. There are 16 residues in the CDR3. From germline, CDR1 is DFQATT and CDR2 SNEGSKA (reference sequence). The CDR3 loop reads CSARAGLAGIGYEQFF.

This sequence joins TRBV25-1 and TRBJ2-5; no DNA is available, so the TRBD1 call from TCRdb remains unchecked. This CDR3 region has 14 residues. Germline lookup yields CDR1 MGHDK and CDR2 SYGVNS. CDR3 in amino acids: CASSEEYREETQYF.

This CDR3 is CAISDYSADTQYF. V and J are TRBV10-3 and TRBJ2-3. The germline gives CDR1 ENHRY, CDR2 SYGVKD. This CDR3 has 13 residues.

The genes are TRBV2 and TRBJ2-1. Germline CDR1 SNHLY, CDR2 FYNNEI. CDR3 length: 15 residues. This CDR3 is CASNGGSGSYNEQFF.

The chain is built from TRBV11-2 and TRBJ2-1; TCRdb lists TRBD2, though no DNA is available to test this call. The CDR3 spans 15 residues. CDR1 and CDR2 from the germline V gene are SGHAT and FQNNGV. CDR3 in amino acids: CASSLDGRSYNEQFF.

The chain recombines TRBV28 with TRBJ2-1; TCRdb's D call, TRBD2, is unchecked because there is no DNA. Germline CDR1 reads MDHEN; CDR2 reads SYDVKM. The CDR3 covers 15 residues. CDR3 region: CASSLKREVFNEQFF.

CDR3 sequence: CASSSGTGNEKLFF. The rearrangement uses TRBV5-4 and TRBJ1-4; the TRBD1 assignment by TCRdb is unverifiable without DNA. From germline, CDR1 is SGHNT and CDR2 YYREEE (reference sequence). CDR3 length: 14 residues.

This chain connects TRBV6-4 to TRBJ1-6; the TCRdb call, TRBD1, lacks DNA for checking. Germline values: CDR1 MRHNA, CDR2 SNTAGT. The CDR3 covers 16 residues. The CDR3 is CASIIRGSSYNSPLHF.

V gene TRBV9 combines with J gene TRBJ1-2; TCRdb reports TRBD1, a call that lacks DNA to check it against. The CDR3 consists of 16 residues. CDR1 and CDR2 from the germline V gene are SGDLS and YYNGEE. CDR3 region: CASSAGTGQTNYGYTF.

The V call is TRBV6-6, the J call TRBJ2-1. Germline V CDR1 and CDR2: MNHNY, SVGAGI (reference sequence). The CDR3 runs 11 residues. This CDR3 is CATVYSNEQFF.